This T cell receptor beta chain was profiled in a study of blood T cell repertoires in COVID-19. As for the study in general: Sources were T cells, B-cell-depleted T cells, or PBMCs; the material itself was cDNA or gDNA.

The data were produced by immunoSEQ multiplex PCR, yet TCRdb's version contains in-frame clones alone and is incomplete. The sample holds about 63,000 clones, approximately 78% seen once. Germline V gives CDR1 MDHEN, CDR2 SYDVKM. Unmatched junction bases numbered 9, after V lost 5 bases and J lost 8 bases. This CDR3 region has 14 residues. Specimen: PBMCs or T cells enriched from blood (not recorded which). V usage is TRBV28 and J usage is TRBJ2-4; 7 bases are a match to TRBD2. The source of this sequence is a woman aged 40 to 50 with acute COVID-19. In DNA, the CDR3 is TGTGCCAGCAGTACCCGGGGCGGGGGAGACATTCAGTACTTC. It translates to CASSTRGGGDIQYF. Full variable domain (outside the CDR3, taken from reference TRBV28 and TRBJ2-4): DVKVTQSSRYLVKRTGEKVFLECVQDMDHENMFWYRQDPGLGLRLIYFSYDVKMKEKGDIPEGYSVSREKKERFSLILESASTNQTSMYLCASSTRGGGDIQYFGAGTRLSVL.